These 27 T cell receptor beta chains share one sample of origin, sequenced in a study of blood T cell repertoires in COVID-19. Repertoires were generated with immunoSEQ multiplex PCR, while TCRdb's copy carries only in-frame clones and drops some. The data contain 250,000 or so clones, roughly 84% of them singletons. Sequenced input: peripheral blood. These TCRs come from a woman aged 40 to 50 who had recovered from COVID-19.

The chain couples TRBV6-1 to TRBJ1-5, with 7 nucleotides matching TRBD1. The CDR3 spans 13 residues. The germline CDR1 and CDR2 sequences are MNHNS and SASEGT. The J segment lost 4 bases and the V segment lost 6 bases, leaving 3 bases of the junction unmatched. The CDR3 loop is CASRDRVNQPQHF. The CDR3 DNA follows: TGTGCCAGCAGAGACAGGGTTAATCAGCCCCAGCATTTT.

CDR3 protein: CASRAGAEAFF. The CDR3 nucleotides are TGTGCCAGCAGGGCCGGGGCTGAAGCTTTCTTT. V usage is TRBV7-9 and J usage is TRBJ1-1; D gene uncertain. The CDR3 length is 11 residues. Germline CDR1 reads SEHNR; CDR2 reads FQNEAQ (reference sequence). Trimming shortened V by 6 bases and J by 6 bases, and 8 bases separated the two germline ends.

The chain carries TRBV4-2 and TRBJ1-1, with 8 bases fitting TRBD1. The V gene's germline CDR1 is LGHNA and CDR2 YNFKEQ. The CDR3 covers 16 residues. J gave up 1 base and V 4 bases, and 8 bases lay outside the gene matches. The CDR3 reads CASSRSSGTGNTEAFF. CDR3 coding DNA: TGTGCCAGCAGCCGATCCTCAGGGACAGGGAACACTGAAGCTTTCTTT.

V usage is TRBV5-1 and J usage is TRBJ2-7, with D tentatively TRBD1 (5 bases). The CDR3 is 14 amino acids. Per germline, CDR1 SGHRS and CDR2 YFSETQ. V was shortened by 4 bases and J by 9 bases, with 20 bases between the two germline ends. The CDR3 nucleotides read TGCGCCAGCAGCCTACAGGTCGAAGCTACGAGGCAGTACTTC. This gives the protein CASSLQVEATRQYF.

The chain employs TRBV27 and TRBJ1-5; 7 nucleotides align to TRBD1. The trim removed 6 bases at V and 0 bases at J, leaving 8 bases unmatched. The CDR3 extends over 16 amino acids. The germline CDR1 and CDR2 sequences are MNHEY and SMNVEV (reference sequence). The CDR3 DNA sequence: TGTGCCAGCAGAGGACAGGCCCTTCATAGCAATCAGCCCCAGCATTTT. It yields the protein CASRGQALHSNQPQHF.

The table lists this clone with a count of one. The sample has other DNA sequences that encode this CDR3 too. The chain uses TRBV5-4 and TRBJ1-6; a weak D match, TRBD1 (5 bases). The CDR3 is made up of 14 amino acids. CDR1 is SGHNT, CDR2 YYREEE, per germline (reference sequence). Trimming cost V 0 bases and J 7 bases, with 8 bases left between them. DNA for the CDR3: TGTGCCAGCAGCTTGGATCGGACAAATTCACCCCTCCACTTT. Protein product: CASSLDRTNSPLHF.

The chain combines TRBV27 with TRBJ1-2; D ambiguous. The CDR3 is made up of 13 amino acids. The V gene's germline CDR1 is MNHEY and CDR2 SMNVEV (reference sequence). V gave up 5 bases and J gave up 4 bases, with 11 bases separating them. The CDR3: CASSASNSYGYTF. DNA for the CDR3: TGTGCCAGCAGTGCCTCAAATAGCTATGGCTACACCTTC.

This chain joins TRBV10-3 and TRBJ2-7, with 7 bases that match TRBD2. CDR1 is ENHRY, CDR2 SYGVKD, per germline. The CDR3 covers 15 residues. After removal of 3 bases from V and 4 bases from J, the junction contained 9 bases not matched to a gene. Here the CDR3 DNA reads TGTGCCATCAGTGATCCGGGGGGAGGCTTATACGAGCAGTACTTC. It is translated as CAISDPGGGLYEQYF.

J is TRBJ2-5 and V is TRBV6-5; a weak D match, TRBD1 (5 bases). The V and J ends lost 5 bases and 5 bases respectively, with 12 bases between them. CDR3 length equals 13 residues. Germline values: CDR1 MNHEY, CDR2 SVGAGI. The CDR3 region is CASSPGNGETQYF. The CDR3 DNA reads as TGTGCCAGCAGTCCAGGGAACGGCGAGACCCAGTACTTC.

This clone was seen a single time. The chain employs TRBV27 and TRBJ2-7, with D uncertain. The CDR3 length is 14 residues. Germline V gene sequence: CDR1 MNHEY, CDR2 SMNVEV (reference sequence). The V gene lost 2 bases and the J gene lost 0 bases, with 8 bases spanning the gap. The chain's CDR3 is CASSLGLFSYEQYF. CDR3 DNA: TGTGCCAGCAGTTTAGGGCTGTTCTCCTACGAGCAGTACTTC.

The chain has TRBV11-2 and TRBJ2-3, with 11 nucleotides matching TRBD2. J gave up 4 bases and V 7 bases, and 4 bases lay outside the gene matches. The CDR3 sequence is 14 residues long. Germline V gives CDR1 SGHAT, CDR2 FQNNGV. This CDR3 reads CASTLAGGADTQYF. The CDR3, as DNA: TGTGCCAGCACCCTAGCGGGGGGTGCAGATACGCAGTATTTT.

This clone was seen only once. V and J are TRBV7-6 and TRBJ2-7; D ambiguous. The CDR3 is 11 amino acids. V shed 1 base and J shed 9 bases, with 7 bases lying between them. Germline V gives CDR1 SGHVS, CDR2 FNYEAQ. Here the CDR3 reads CASSLGFGQYF. DNA of the CDR3: TGTGCCAGCAGCTTAGGATTCGGGCAGTACTTC. Combining the CDR3 with reference TRBV7-6 and TRBJ2-7 gives the whole variable domain GAGVSQSPRYKVTKRGQDVALRCDPISGHVSLYWYRQALGQGPEFLTYFNYEAQQDKSGLPNDRFSAERPEGSISTLTIQRTEQRDSAMYRCASSLGFGQYFGPGTRLTVT.

The rearrangement links TRBV5-1 to TRBJ2-3; 10 bases match TRBD1. Germline CDR1 reads SGHRS; CDR2 reads YFSETQ. This CDR3 comprises 15 residues. Trimming took 4 bases from V and 2 from J; bases not matched to a gene: 4. The CDR3 loop reads CASSGTGANTDTQYF. CDR3 DNA sequence: TGCGCCAGCAGCGGGACAGGGGCGAACACAGATACGCAGTATTTT.

This rearrangement joins TRBV27 to TRBJ1-1, with a weak D call TRBD1 (5 bases). The V end was cut by 6 bases, the J end by 4 bases, with 12 bases between. CDR1 and CDR2 from the germline V gene are MNHEY and SMNVEV (reference sequence). The CDR3 is 13 residues long. CDR3 DNA sequence: TGTGCCAGCAGCAGGGTAGATGGCACTGAAGCTTTCTTT. Amino acids: CASSRVDGTEAFF.

The rearrangement uses TRBV27 and TRBJ1-3; D ambiguous. The CDR3 consists of 16 residues. V was clipped by 5 bases and J by 0 bases, with 14 bases between them. CDR1 is MNHEY, CDR2 SMNVEV, per germline (reference sequence). CDR3 sequence (DNA): TGTGCCAGCAGTCTACATGGACTAAGCTCTGGAAACACCATATATTTT. It encodes CASSLHGLSSGNTIYF.

The chain couples TRBV5-4 to TRBJ2-3; D is perhaps TRBD2 (6 bases). CDR1 and CDR2 (germline): SGHNT, YYREEE (reference sequence). This CDR3 is 16 amino acids long. V lost 3 bases to trimming and J lost 6 bases, with 20 bases between them. CDR3 DNA: TGTGCCAGCAGCTCCAGAAAGGGAGGCTCACCTGATACGCAGTATTTT. It yields the protein CASSSRKGGSPDTQYF.

Written as DNA, the CDR3 is TGTGCCAGCAACGGGAACGGGGTTAAAGCTTTCTTT. This codes for CASNGNGVKAFF. The rearrangement links TRBV12-3 or TRBV12-4 to TRBJ1-1; D unclear. There are 12 residues in the CDR3. V was trimmed by 7 bases and J by 9 bases, leaving 15 bases between them.

V usage is TRBV4-1 and J usage is TRBJ2-2; the match to TRBD1 covers 7 bases. The ends lost 3 bases at V and 13 bases at J; junction bases unmatched: 5. Per germline, CDR1 MGHRA and CDR2 YSYEKL. This CDR3 spans 12 amino acids. CDR3 region: CASSQDRRWLFF. In DNA, the CDR3 is TGCGCCAGCAGCCAGGACAGGCGCTGGCTGTTTTTT.

Notes on this clone: The same CDR3 also results from other DNA sequences found in this sample. V gene TRBV12-3 or TRBV12-4 combines with J gene TRBJ2-2, with TRBD1 as a possible D gene (5 bases). CDR3 length: 12 amino acids. The V and J ends lost 5 bases and 5 bases respectively, with 6 bases between them. The CDR3 region has the DNA TGTGCCAGCAGTAGGGGAACCGGGGAGCTGTTTTTT. Translation gives CASSRGTGELFF.

The chain has TRBV5-6 and TRBJ1-4, with no clear D. The CDR3 is 16 residues long. Germline CDR1 and CDR2: SGHDT and YYEEEE. The V end was cut by 0 bases, the J end by 8 bases, with 17 bases between. CDR3 nucleotides: TGTGCCAGCAGCTTGGAAACTCTTCCGGGATCAGAAAAACTGTTTTTT. It translates to CASSLETLPGSEKLFF.

CDR3 loop: CASSKKGQDNSPLHF. DNA for the CDR3: TGTGCCAGCAGTAAAAAGGGACAGGATAATTCACCCCTCCACTTT. This sequence joins TRBV6-6 and TRBJ1-6, with TRBD1 matching over 8 bases. Trimming removed 5 bases from V and 5 bases from J; junction bases left unmatched: 5. Germline lookup yields CDR1 MNHNY and CDR2 SVGAGI (reference sequence). The CDR3 covers 15 residues.

The genes are TRBV4-2 and TRBJ2-5; a weak D match, TRBD2 (5 bases). This CDR3 has 13 residues. Trimming stripped 0 bases from V and 9 bases from J, with 11 bases between. CDR1 LGHNA and CDR2 YNFKEQ come from the germline V gene. CDR3 loop: CASSQDVGGSQYF. The CDR3 DNA sequence: TGTGCCAGCAGCCAAGATGTTGGCGGGTCCCAGTACTTC.

This chain uses TRBV28 with TRBJ1-1; D gene ambiguous. The CDR3 totals 11 residues. From germline, CDR1 is MDHEN and CDR2 SYDVKM. Trimming removed 3 bases from V and 6 bases from J, with 5 bases in between. The CDR3, as DNA: TGTGCCAGCAGTTTGAGAGCTGAAGCTTTCTTT. The encoded protein is CASSLRAEAFF.

The chain links TRBV19 to TRBJ2-3; D possibly corresponds to TRBD1 (6 bases). The CDR3 covers 13 residues. From germline, CDR1 is LNHDA and CDR2 SQIVND (reference sequence). Trimming left V 11 bases short and J 2 bases short, with 14 bases between. For the CDR3, the DNA is TGTGCCGCAAACAACAGGGACACAGATACGCAGTATTTT. Its protein is CAANNRDTDTQYF.

The J gene is TRBJ2-6, the V gene TRBV28; TRBD1 agrees at 7 bases. The trim removed 9 bases at V and 0 bases at J, leaving 11 bases unmatched. The V gene's germline CDR1 is MDHEN and CDR2 SYDVKM. This CDR3 is built from 17 residues. CDR3 sequence reads: CASQSIGTDSGANVLTF. CDR3 nucleotides: TGTGCCAGTCAATCAATCGGGACAGACTCTGGGGCCAACGTCCTGACTTTC.

The V and J genes are TRBV11-1 and TRBJ2-3, with TRBD1 matching 7 bases. The CDR3 contains 15 residues. Germline lookup yields CDR1 SGHAT and CDR2 FQDESV (reference sequence). Trimming removed 5 bases from V and 2 bases from J; junction bases left unmatched: 7. CDR3 sequence (DNA): TGTGCCAGCAGCCAAAGGACAGGTTACACAGATACGCAGTATTTT. Translation: CASSQRTGYTDTQYF. Full variable domain (remainder filled in from reference TRBV11-1 and TRBJ2-3): EAEVAQSPRYKITEKSQAVAFWCDPISGHATLYWYRQILGQGPELLVQFQDESVVDDSQLPKDRFSAERLKGVDSTLKIQPAELGDSAMYLCASSQRTGYTDTQYFGPGTRLTVL.

The CDR3 reads CASSNPGGLRTDTQYF. Here the CDR3 DNA reads TGTGCCAGCAGTAACCCGGGGGGCCTCCGCACAGATACGCAGTATTTT. The chain couples TRBV6-6 to TRBJ2-3; D perhaps matches TRBD2 (7 bases). The CDR3 consists of 16 residues. CDR1 and CDR2 (germline): MNHNY, SVGAGI (reference sequence). Deletions cut 5 bases from V and 1 base from J, with 16 bases between.